This T cell receptor beta chain comes out of a study of cytomegalovirus exposure and HLA in healthy donors (dated by TCRdb to about 2017). Regarding the research as a whole: An earlier analysis of 587 of the donors reported 276 Gb of sequence data and 117 million unique TCR beta sequences obtained from about 179 million T cells. All discovery cohort repertoires had been generated using a single sequencing platform. Genome-wide SNP genotypes for about 60% of the roughly 700 donors were used in a later genetic analysis, which treated that subset as a discovery cohort. The aim of the study was to test whether cataloging public T cell receptors could identify signatures of past pathogen exposure. Donor age, sex, ethnicity and CMV serostatus were compiled alongside the repertoire data. Several DR-DQ haplotypes were treated as single units for association and clustering because of strong linkage in the cohort. An earlier analysis of 587 of the donors used high-throughput TCR beta sequencing to judge whether each TCR beta V gene segment behaved as functional or pseudogenic. High-throughput TCR immunosequencing, statistical association of individual TCRs with disease status, and machine learning were combined to predict cytomegalovirus infection status. Rather than using new phenotypic data, the later analysis identified candidate immune exposures from TCR beta sequences and from how often those sequences occurred across donors. An early release covering roughly 640 HLA-typed donors comprised 250 to 350 gigabases of sequencing data and around 85 million unique TCR sequences. On average, around 240,000 unique TCR beta nucleotide sequences were sequenced per donor among 350 to 400 genotyped donors of the cohort, with around 19% of those sequences being non-productive. The number of donors typed differed by locus, with roughly 620-640 for A, B, C, DRB1 and DQB1, around 560 for DQA1, 600 to 610 for DPA1, and over 400 for DPB1. HLA typing covered class I and class II loci at four-digit resolution. The genetic ancestry cluster associated with self-reported Caucasian donors included 70% to 85% of the roughly 400 genotyped donors. In addition to the first cohort of 650 to 800 subjects, a separate validation cohort of 130 or so different subjects was used. In a later analysis, previously published TCR beta repertoires from about 670 donors were re-analyzed and high-resolution HLA genotyping was added so that TCR occurrence patterns could be studied. The T cell repertoires of about 700 subjects were profiled by immunosequencing and related to cytomegalovirus serostatus.

Beyond this particular receptor, the publication reports: Three of the identified cytomegalovirus-associated TCR beta chains were confirmed in vitro to be specific for cytomegalovirus antigens. Only TCR beta chains were sequenced in this cohort, and the absence of alpha or paired-chain data limited detectable features. A later analysis associated about 18,000 TCR beta sequences with specific HLA alleles at a false discovery rate of 0.05. Presence/absence analyses assumed roughly uniform sequencing depth across donors, an assumption that may not hold. Because HLA typing was missing for some donors at each locus, association tests included only the typed subset. Linkage disequilibrium might explain the correlated functional status among segregating V segments, but an unknown experimental factor could not be excluded. In a later analysis, the rate of TCR association differed among HLA loci, with DRB1 alleles having the most associated TCRs and HLA-C alleles having the fewest. Across donors, most TCR sequences were observed very rarely, whereas some public TCRs were present in many individuals. Because counts were too low, some 17 rarely observed V segments, including chromosome 9 orphons, were excluded from the earlier analysis of fewer than 650 of the donors. According to the authors, the approach could potentially be generalized to other disease states and immunological phenotypes. According to a later genetic analysis, donors in an Asian-associated ancestry cluster had fewer N-insertions in productive TCRs than the approximately 710-donor mean. Compared with equally common non-associated chains, HLA-associated TCR beta chains in a later analysis were more clonally expanded and had lower generation probabilities. According to a later analysis, most CMV-associated TCR beta chains appeared to be HLA-restricted, and the HLA associations seemed to be driven largely by CMV exposure. A later analysis reported that several top co-occurrence clusters appeared linked to parvovirus B19, influenza, CMV and Epstein-Barr virus. A later genetic analysis associated a missense DCLRE1C variant with V-gene and J-gene trimming of TCR beta chains, and an independent cohort replicated the association. A further reported finding was that TCR beta sequences accurately predicted the HLA-A and HLA-B alleles for most subjects in the first cohort. In the study, around 150 TCR beta chains were listed as associated with cytomegalovirus. In an earlier analysis of some 500 of the donors, most TCR beta V segments appeared in productive rearrangements about 87% or about 30% of the time, broadly matching IMGT annotations. A cluster of highly shared sequence variants was judged likely to represent a technical artifact of the sequencing pipeline. The classifier was reported to diagnose cytomegalovirus status with high specificity and sensitivity in both the original cohort and the validation cohort. When HLA alleles, especially DR and DQ, strongly co-occurred, attributing TCR associations to individual alleles was difficult. The only immune exposure information available for the cohort was CMV serostatus.

As to this clone: There is no known antigen for this receptor. Within one base of it there is no much larger clone, and no base qualities were kept.

Libraries came from the immunoSEQ multiplex PCR assay. A mixture of 60 forward primers for TCR Vbeta segments and 13 reverse primers for TCR Jbeta segments was used in the multiplex PCR. A multiplex PCR assay on genomic DNA amplified the CDR3 region of rearranged TCR beta genes. The amplified TCR beta libraries were sequenced on the Illumina HiSeq System as 87-base-pair reads. Regarding the original processing steps: In a later analysis, roughly 80 million unique TCR beta chains were counted across the roughly 610 repertoires, and approximately 9.9 million of these chains were shared by at least two donors. A nearest-neighbor algorithm error-corrected the raw reads and collapsed the reads into unique sequences, merging closely related sequences to remove PCR and sequencing errors. Alignment of CDR3 sequences to IMGT reference sequences was used to assign V, D and J gene segments. For a sequence to be retained, a match of at least six nucleotides to both a V gene segment and a J gene segment was required. Rearrangements were classified as productive when the CDR3 lacked stop codons and remained in frame with V and J, and all other rearrangements were classified as non-productive. CDR3 was defined by IMGT convention, running from the second conserved V-encoded cysteine to the conserved J-encoded phenylalanine. The earlier analysis of 550 to 650 of the donors excluded any sequence lacking an unambiguous match to a single V gene segment. In an earlier analysis of roughly 600 of the donors, a V segment was called functional when productive rearrangements were above 56.7%, and segregating when the standard deviation between donors exceeded 5%. A statistical classification framework was developed to diagnose cytomegalovirus status using the catalog of TCR beta chain sequences. In a later analysis, TCR nucleotide sequences were compared against IMGT/GENE-DB human TR gene sequences so that V and J genes could be assigned. A later analysis assigned CDR3 sequences and most-parsimonious VDJ recombination scenarios with the TCRdist pipeline. In a later analysis, each TCR beta chain was defined by its CDR3 amino acid sequence together with its V-gene family, and reads lacking a unique V-gene family were excluded. In a later analysis, 450 to 600 highly shared, low-generation-probability nucleotide sequences were removed to address suspected cross-contamination and a sequencing artifact. For each public chain, a later analysis derived a clonal expansion index from normalized ranks of inferred template counts within each repertoire. A later analysis computed generation probabilities with a VDJ recombination model fitted to out-of-frame rearrangements, and checked the results against IGoR. In a later analysis, TCR-TCR, TCR-HLA and TCR-CMV co-occurrence was scored with hypergeometric tests, and a repertoire-size bias correction was applied to TCR pairs. In a later analysis, false discovery rates were estimated by permuting HLA or CMV assignments 20 times. In a later analysis, co-occurring TCRs were grouped using DBSCAN, and TCRdist sequence similarity was added for clustering within HLA-allele-positive subsets. Repertoires with fewer than 30,000 or more than 120,000 public chains were left out of co-occurrence clustering, as were four to six repertoires with anomalous nucleotide sharing. Imported from immuneACCESS, the table was reduced by TCRdb to in-frame sequences with V and J called. These copies leave out some clones; in studies compared against another copy, an unresolved V gene accounts for under half, and the cause of the remainder is not known. V, J and clone size reflect that table, while D and trimming were determined from the DNA. This sample comprises approximately 120,000 clones, 65% to 80% of them detected only once. The ten largest clones add up to around 13% of the sample.

The cohort was made up of approximately 700 healthy bone marrow donors. All cohort members were sampled while nominally healthy, although unrecorded immune exposures were likely present. The donor was CMV seropositive and belonged to the group of 250 to 350 seropositive cohort members. Each donor provided a peripheral blood sample, and peripheral blood mononuclear cells were used for TCR beta sequencing. Genomic DNA was extracted from the blood cell samples with the Qiagen DNeasy Blood Extraction Kit. The sample comprised PBMCs. This receptor was obtained from a woman aged 60-70 years in good health and CMV-seropositive.

The DNA sequence is TGTGCCAGCCTTCGGGGGGGTCAAGAGACCCAGTACTTC. Its translation reads: CASLRGGQETQYF. Here the chain combines TRBV6-4 and TRBJ2-5, with 8 bases matching TRBD2. Compared with germline, V lacks 8 bases and J lacks 2 bases; bases without a gene match: 4. The germline V gene provides CDR1 MRHNA and CDR2 SNTAGT. The CDR3 runs 13 residues from the cysteine to the phenylalanine. Only CDR3 DNA is held: 39 bases, read in frame from base 1.